This T cell receptor (beta chain) came from a study of T cells in Graves' hyperthyroidism and ophthalmopathy. Regions amplified from RNA transcripts were the TCR beta CDR3 regions. When the TCR CDR3 underwent first-round RT-PCR, the HTBI primer set was used. TCRdb re-derived calls from the multiplex PCR reads in MiXCR, one entry per CDR3 protein. Among more than 350,000 distinct CDR3 sequences listed, over 12% were seen once. CDR1 and CDR2 from the germline V gene are SGHRS and YFSETQ. Trimming left V 2 bases short and J 2 bases short, with 10 bases between. There are 15 residues in the CDR3. The gene calls are TRBV5-1 and TRBJ2-2; D assignment may be TRBD1 or TRBD2 (5 bases each). This TCR derives from a woman aged 55-70 years with Graves' ophthalmopathy. Sequences were obtained from blood. DNA of the CDR3: TGCGCCAGCAGCTTCGACGGGGCAAACACCGGGGAGCTGTTTTTT. Translating it yields CASSFDGANTGELFF.